These 23 T cell receptor beta chains came from one sample sequenced in a study of T cell changes during pregnancy in multiple sclerosis. Method: immunoSEQ multiplex PCR; TCRdb's copy keeps in-frame clones and lacks some. In the table there are tens of thousands of clones, roughly nine tenths of which are singletons. This material consisted of CD4+ T cells from peripheral blood mononuclear cells, taken in the first trimester of pregnancy. These receptors all come from a female donor with multiple sclerosis, enrolled in a pregnancy study.

Only a few counts were recorded for this clone. The chain is built from TRBV19 and TRBJ1-5; TRBD1 is a possible D gene (6 bases). The CDR3 loop spans 14 amino acids. The V end was cut by 4 bases, the J end by 9 bases, with 16 bases between. Germline lookup yields CDR1 LNHDA and CDR2 SQIVND (reference sequence). CDR3 in DNA: TGTGCCAGTAGTACTCGACAGGCCGCGGGGCCCCAGCATTTT. This codes for CASSTRQAAGPQHF.

The chain recombines TRBV14 with TRBJ2-7; TRBD1 agrees at 7 bases. CDR3 length equals 15 residues. Germline CDR1 is SGHDN and CDR2 is FVKESK. The ends lost 1 base at V and 1 base at J; junction bases unmatched: 4. DNA for the CDR3: TGTGCCAGCAGCCAAGCTTACAGGGGATCCTACGAGCAGTACTTC. Its protein product is CASSQAYRGSYEQYF.

The chain is built from TRBV28 and TRBJ1-2, with 12 bases matching TRBD1. The CDR3 is made up of 15 amino acids. Germline loops: CDR1 MDHEN, CDR2 SYDVKM. J gave up 8 bases and V 5 bases, and 9 bases lay outside the gene matches. Here the CDR3 reads CASSTGTGGAGGYTF. The CDR3 nucleotides are TGTGCCAGCAGTACCGGGACAGGGGGCGCGGGGGGCTACACCTTC.

This chain links TRBV6-1 with TRBJ1-5; D call uncertain. Per the germline V gene, CDR1 is MNHNS and CDR2 is SASEGT. CDR3 size: 12 residues. With 6 bases removed from V and 8 bases from J, the gap between germline ends came to 11 bases. CDR3 sequence reads: CASRLSSEPQHF. CDR3 bases: TGTGCCAGCAGATTATCATCAGAGCCCCAGCATTTT.

CDR3 nucleotide sequence: TGTGCCAGCAGCCCCATGGCAGGCCATTTTGAGCCCCAGCATTTT. Its protein is CASSPMAGHFEPQHF. The chain employs TRBV7-2 and TRBJ1-5, with D unclear. The CDR3 is 15 residues long. V lost 5 bases and J lost 8, with 19 bases in between. Looked up from germline, CDR1 is SGHTA and CDR2 is FQGNSA. Variable domain in full (rest from reference TRBV7-2 and TRBJ1-5): GAGVSQSPSNKVTEKGKDVELRCDPISGHTALYWYRQSLGQGLEFLIYFQGNSAPDKSGLPSDRFSAERTGGSVSTLTIQRTQQEDSAVYLCASSPMAGHFEPQHFGDGTRLSIL.

A few counts support this clone. V usage is TRBV5-1 and J usage is TRBJ2-5, with 12 bases fitting TRBD1. The CDR3 sequence is 16 residues long. Germline V CDR1 and CDR2: SGHRS, YFSETQ. Trimming cost V 4 bases and J 0 bases; bases outside gene matches: 4. CDR3: CASSGGTGGYQETQYF. For the CDR3, the DNA is TGCGCCAGCAGCGGAGGGACAGGGGGCTACCAAGAGACCCAGTACTTC.

The J gene is TRBJ1-1, the V gene TRBV14, with a tentative D call TRBD1 (5 bases). The CDR3 loop spans 15 amino acids. Germline V gene lookup returns CDR1 SGHDN and CDR2 FVKESK. V gave up 4 bases and J gave up 6 bases, with 18 bases separating them. CDR3 in amino acids: CASSPRRGGFPEAFF. In nucleotides, the CDR3 is TGTGCCAGCAGCCCGCGGAGGGGCGGTTTTCCTGAAGCTTTCTTT.

V usage is TRBV27 and J usage is TRBJ2-7, with 9 bases fitting TRBD2. Germline V gene data show CDR1 as MNHEY and CDR2 as SMNVEV (reference sequence). This CDR3 has 17 amino acids. The trim removed 5 bases at V and 3 bases at J, leaving 14 bases unmatched. The chain's CDR3 is CASSIGHLAGDRYEQYF. As DNA, the CDR3 is TGTGCCAGCAGTATCGGACACTTAGCGGGAGACCGCTACGAGCAGTACTTC.

The chain has TRBV2 and TRBJ2-2, with TRBD2 identical over 7 bases. The germline gives CDR1 SNHLY, CDR2 FYNNEI. This CDR3 contains 15 residues. With 6 bases clipped from V and 2 bases from J, the junction kept 6 bases outside the gene matches. The CDR3 sequence is CASRASGTNTGELFF. As DNA, the CDR3 is TGTGCCAGCAGAGCTAGCGGCACTAACACCGGGGAGCTGTTTTTT.

V gene TRBV28 combines with J gene TRBJ2-5; 11 nucleotides agree with TRBD1. V shed 1 base and J 5 bases; nucleotides not matched to a gene: 3. The germline CDR1 and CDR2 sequences are MDHEN and SYDVKM. The CDR3 is 15 residues long. The CDR3 region is CASSLSGTGGETQYF. The CDR3 nucleotides are TGTGCCAGCAGTTTATCCGGGACAGGGGGGGAGACCCAGTACTTC.

The rearrangement links TRBV6-6 to TRBJ2-5; 11 bases align to TRBD1. J was trimmed by 2 bases and V by 6 bases; bases with no gene match: 2. This CDR3 has 14 residues. Germline CDR1 is MNHNY and CDR2 is SVGAGI (reference sequence). The CDR3: CASSRDRGQETQYF. The CDR3 DNA follows: TGTGCCAGCAGCCGGGACAGGGGGCAAGAGACCCAGTACTTC.

This clone was counted a single time. The chain links TRBV7-2 to TRBJ2-1; 10 bases map to TRBD2. CDR1 and CDR2 (germline): SGHTA, FQGNSA. The V gene end was trimmed by 7 bases and the J gene end by 6 bases; junction bases not matched to a gene: 9. This CDR3 comprises 15 residues. DNA for the CDR3: TGTGCCAGCATCAGGCGTCTAGCGGGAGTCAATGAGCAGTTCTTC. The encoded protein is CASIRRLAGVNEQFF.

The V call is TRBV18, the J call TRBJ2-7; 9 bases are shared with TRBD2. The germline V gene encodes CDR1 KGHSH and CDR2 LQKENI. This CDR3 is built from 14 residues. Germline trimming cut 6 bases from V and 7 bases from J; bases unmatched to any gene: 10. CDR3 DNA sequence: TGTGCCAGCTCTGCGAGGACTAGCGATGCAGAGCAGTACTTC. Translating it yields CASSARTSDAEQYF.

The V call is TRBV5-5, the J call TRBJ2-5; 12 bases match TRBD2. The CDR3 runs to 17 residues. V shed 4 bases, J shed 2 bases, and the junction held 9 bases outside the gene matches. Germline V gene lookup returns CDR1 SGHKS and CDR2 YYEKEE (reference sequence). In DNA, the CDR3 is TGTGCCAGCAGCCTGGGGACTAGCGGGCGCGGTCAAGAGACCCAGTACTTC. This codes for CASSLGTSGRGQETQYF.

The V gene is TRBV7-7, the J gene TRBJ2-3; 8 nucleotides line up with TRBD2. CDR1 SSHAT and CDR2 FNYEAQ come from the germline V gene (reference sequence). The CDR3 runs to 15 residues. The CDR3, as DNA: TGTGCTAGACGAATAGCGGGATTCAACACAGATACGCAGTATTTT. Encoded protein: CARRIAGFNTDTQYF.

The rearrangement uses TRBV19 and TRBJ2-1; tentatively, D is TRBD2 (5 bases). The V end lost 3 bases, the J end lost 7 bases, and 7 bases lay between the germline ends. Germline V gene data show CDR1 as LNHDA and CDR2 as SQIVND (reference sequence). This CDR3 has 12 amino acids. CDR3 DNA sequence: TGTGCCAGTAGTATGAGGGTAAATGAGCAGTTCTTC. Encoded protein: CASSMRVNEQFF.

The CDR3 DNA reads TGTGCCAGCAGTGAAATCGGTGGCGGACAGGGTTCCGAGCAGTACTTC. Translated: CASSEIGGGQGSEQYF. V is TRBV6-1 and J is TRBJ2-7, with TRBD1 matching over 8 bases. This CDR3 comprises 16 residues. CDR1 is MNHNS, CDR2 SASEGT, per germline. V lost 2 bases, J lost 6 bases, and 12 bases stayed unmatched.

The rearrangement links TRBV11-2 to TRBJ2-1; 9 positions agree with TRBD2. The CDR3 runs 15 residues. Germline lookup yields CDR1 SGHAT and CDR2 FQNNGV. Trimming took 7 bases from V and 5 from J; bases not matched to a gene: 9. The chain's CDR3 is CASNFPGLADNEQFF. The CDR3 coding sequence is TGTGCCAGCAACTTTCCGGGACTAGCCGACAATGAGCAGTTCTTC.

The gene calls are TRBV19 and TRBJ1-5, with 8 bases that match TRBD1. The CDR3 runs 16 residues. Unmatched junction bases numbered 8, after V lost 6 bases and J lost 1 base. Looked up from germline, CDR1 is LNHDA and CDR2 is SQIVND (reference sequence). Written as DNA, the CDR3 is TGTGCCAGTAGCCGAGACAGGGGCCCGAGCAATCAGCCCCAGCATTTT. Translation: CASSRDRGPSNQPQHF.

This rearrangement joins TRBV19 to TRBJ2-1; possibly TRBD1 for D (6 bases). V was cut by 1 base and J by 10 bases, with 11 bases left in between. Germline V gene data show CDR1 as LNHDA and CDR2 as SQIVND (reference sequence). The CDR3 is 13 residues long. The CDR3 coding sequence is TGTGCCAGTAGTATAGGGACAGTCGGGGAGCAGTTCTTC. Its translation: CASSIGTVGEQFF.

The rearrangement uses TRBV19 and TRBJ2-1, with TRBD2 matching over 7 bases. Unmatched junction bases numbered 7, after V lost 1 base and J lost 4 bases. Looked up from germline, CDR1 is LNHDA and CDR2 is SQIVND (reference sequence). The CDR3 is made up of 16 amino acids. The CDR3 protein is CASSIVSGRGYNEQFF. The CDR3 DNA is TGTGCCAGTAGTATAGTAAGTGGGAGGGGTTACAATGAGCAGTTCTTC.

This chain uses TRBV29-1 with TRBJ2-2; D remains ambiguous. V lost 5 bases to trimming and J lost 3 bases, with 10 bases between them. The CDR3 totals 13 residues. The germline V gene encodes CDR1 SQVTM and CDR2 ANQGSEA. The CDR3: CSVFSHDTGELFF. The DNA for the CDR3 is TGCAGCGTTTTTAGTCACGACACCGGGGAGCTGTTTTTT.

This clone ranks as medium-sized. V and J are TRBV29-1 and TRBJ1-1; perhaps TRBD1 as D (6 bases). Between the trimmed V and J ends, which lost 5 bases and 6 bases, there was a span of 13 bases. CDR3 length equals 12 residues. Germline V gene lookup returns CDR1 SQVTM and CDR2 ANQGSEA. The CDR3 protein is CSVNRGAAEAFF. DNA for the CDR3: TGCAGCGTTAACCGGGGGGCAGCTGAAGCTTTCTTT.